This T cell receptor (beta chain) was found in a study of shared clonotypes between healthy human individuals. Study outcomes and limitations: Specimens sampled were limited to blood, with tissue repertoires likely differing. Around 5.4% of naive CD4 clonotypes were common to a handful of donors.

Naive-designated CD8 cells lacked CD45RO, were positively enriched for CCR7, and omitted terminally differentiated effector memory CD45RA+ cells. On this clone itself: Antigen specificity is unknown. This same CDR3 is encoded by further DNA sequences in the sample.

Genomic DNA per cell subset filled all wells of several immunoSEQ plates. Assay used: immunoSEQ multiplex PCR; TCRdb lists only in-frame clones, some missing. Among millions of clones listed, under 95% were seen once. The CDR3 extends over 14 amino acids. The V gene end was trimmed by 4 bases and the J gene end by 3 bases; junction bases not matched to a gene: 6. Germline V gene sequence: CDR1 SGDLS, CDR2 YYNGEE. What was sequenced was naive CD8+ T cells from PBMCs. This TCR derives from a man younger than 35 in good health. Some clones in this sample may be carry-over from other donors' samples. The V and J genes are TRBV9 and TRBJ2-7, with 8 bases identical to TRBD1. The CDR3 coding sequence is TGTGCCAGCAGCCCCTGGGACAGGAGCTACGAGCAGTACTTC. This sequence encodes CASSPWDRSYEQYF.